The 8 T cell receptor beta chains presented below share a single source sample, sequenced in a study of CD8 T cells in ankylosing spondylitis. MiXCR was run by TCRdb on the 5' RACE reads, yielding one entry per CDR3 protein. The sample yields some 250,000 distinct CDR3 sequences, about 24% seen once. Sequences were obtained from blood, either unsorted or a sorted T cell fraction (not recorded which). These receptors came from a male donor with ankylosing spondylitis or in good health (not recorded which).

This clonotype was counted only a few times. The genes are TRBV20-1 and TRBJ2-7; 8 positions match TRBD1. With V trimmed by 0 bases and J by 2 bases, 3 bases remained unmatched. The CDR3 consists of 14 residues. Per the germline V gene, CDR1 is DFQATT and CDR2 is SNEGSKA (reference sequence). CDR3 sequence: CSARETGATYEQYF. Written as DNA, the CDR3 is TGCAGTGCTAGAGAGACAGGGGCTACCTACGAGCAGTACTTC.

Written as DNA, the CDR3 is TGCAGTGCAATGACTAGCGGGGGGCCTACCTACGAGCAGTACTTC. Translated, it gives CSAMTSGGPTYEQYF. The V and J genes are TRBV20-1 and TRBJ2-7; 13 bases agree with TRBD2. Unmatched junction bases numbered 7, after V lost 6 bases and J lost 2 bases. Germline V gene sequence: CDR1 DFQATT, CDR2 SNEGSKA (reference sequence). The CDR3 has 15 amino acids.

The chain has TRBV5-5 and TRBJ2-7; D uncertain. V lost 4 bases and J lost 3, with 11 bases in between. The CDR3 covers 13 residues. The germline CDR1 and CDR2 sequences are SGHKS and YYEKEE (reference sequence). In DNA, the CDR3 is TGTGCCAGCAGCCCGGGCCCAGTCTACGAGCAGTACTTC. Amino acid sequence: CASSPGPVYEQYF.

Ten or more counts support this clonotype. The CDR3 spells CASNLLAASTDTQYF. For the CDR3, the DNA is TGTGCCAGCAACCTCCTAGCGGCGAGCACAGATACGCAGTATTTT. This sequence joins TRBV28 and TRBJ2-3; 7 bases fit TRBD2. CDR3 size: 15 residues. After removal of 7 bases from V and 0 bases from J, the junction contained 7 bases not matched to a gene. Germline values: CDR1 MDHEN, CDR2 SYDVKM.

There are many counts of this clonotype. The chain couples TRBV29-1 to TRBJ2-7; 7 bases are a match to TRBD2. V was clipped by 4 bases and J by 5 bases; unmatched bases: 11. The CDR3 runs 14 residues. Germline V CDR1 and CDR2: SQVTM, ANQGSEA. DNA for the CDR3: TGCAGCGTTGTGGGCGGGAGAGGAGTCGACGAGCAGTACTTC. It is translated as CSVVGGRGVDEQYF.

The V and J genes are TRBV29-1 and TRBJ2-2; D may be TRBD2 (6 bases). This CDR3 region has 14 residues. The germline V gene has CDR1 SQVTM and CDR2 ANQGSEA. V was cut by 7 bases and J by 4 bases, with 16 bases left in between. The CDR3 is CSGSGGAGTGELFF. The CDR3 nucleotides are TGCAGCGGGAGTGGCGGGGCCGGCACCGGGGAGCTGTTTTTT.

This clonotype has a count of ten or more. This chain joins TRBV20-1 and TRBJ2-1; tentatively, D is TRBD1 (7 bases). Germline CDR1 and CDR2: DFQATT and SNEGSKA (reference sequence). This CDR3 has 17 residues. Trimming took 6 bases from V and 0 from J, leaving 21 bases between them. The CDR3 is CSAGGTEVPSSYNEQFF. The CDR3 DNA sequence: TGCAGTGCCGGCGGGACAGAGGTCCCGAGCTCCTACAATGAGCAGTTCTTC.

Many counts were recorded for this clonotype. This chain uses TRBV20-1 with TRBJ1-1; no clear D gene. This CDR3 spans 14 amino acids. CDR1 is DFQATT, CDR2 SNEGSKA, per germline (reference sequence). Trimming shortened V by 3 bases and J by 0 bases, and 11 bases separated the two germline ends. The CDR3 region has the DNA TGCAGTGCTAGGTGGGGAGCTATGAACACTGAAGCTTTCTTT. Translating gives CSARWGAMNTEAFF.